This T cell receptor beta chain was sequenced for a study of blood T cell repertoires in COVID-19. Whole-study context: Sources were T cells, B-cell-depleted T cells, or PBMCs; the material itself was cDNA or gDNA.

Produced via immunoSEQ multiplex PCR; TCRdb's table is partial and in-frame only. The table records 350,000 to 450,000 clones, roughly 90% of them present only once. This clone was found once. Seattle patient enrollment occurred during active infection, with longitudinal follow-up thereafter. V was pared by 3 bases and J by 4 bases, with 4 bases of the junction left unmatched. Germline CDR1 is MDHEN and CDR2 is SYDVKM. There are 15 residues in the CDR3. The clonotype comes from a woman in her forties with COVID-19, enrolled during active disease. The chain links TRBV28 to TRBJ1-5; TRBD1 matches at 9 bases. Source material: peripheral blood. In DNA, the CDR3 is TGTGCCAGCAGTTTCGGGGACAGGGTGAATCAGCCCCAGCATTTT. This gives the protein CASSFGDRVNQPQHF. The complete variable domain, with remaining parts taken from reference TRBV28 and TRBJ1-5, reads DVKVTQSSRYLVKRTGEKVFLECVQDMDHENMFWYRQDPGLGLRLIYFSYDVKMKEKGDIPEGYSVSREKKERFSLILESASTNQTSMYLCASSFGDRVNQPQHFGDGTRLSIL.